This T cell receptor beta chain emerged from a study of neurological immune-mediated disorders. 5'RACE generated cDNA with 10-nucleotide random UMIs. TCRdb used MiXCR to reprocess the 5' RACE reads, holding one entry per CDR3 protein. Counted here are about 28,000 distinct CDR3 sequences, 9.5% to 13% occurring once; the ten biggest clones make up about 5.3%. The CDR3 has 14 residues. Germline lookup yields CDR1 SGHRS and CDR2 YFSETQ. Study findings and constraints: In HTLV-1-associated myelopathy, TCR clonal expansion was greatest, and in multiple sclerosis it was least, below healthy controls.

For this clonotype: Its antigen is currently unknown. The junction does not match germline at one end; this may be a read error.

It was blood bank volunteers in Maryland, USA who made up the healthy controls. Unsorted libraries were generated from 2 million PBMCs held at -80 degrees C. The chain employs TRBV5-1 and TRBJ2-7, with TRBD1 identical over 9 bases. This receptor was taken from an older woman in good health. The source material was PBMCs. The CDR3 protein is CACSGVQGAGEQYF. Here the CDR3 DNA reads TGCGCCTGCAGCGGGGTACAGGGGGCAGGCGAGCAGTACTTC. Together with reference TRBV5-1 and TRBJ2-7, the CDR3 gives the full variable domain: KAGVTQTPRYLIKTRGQQVTLSCSPISGHRSVSWYQQTPGQGLQFLFEYFSETQRNKGNFPGRFSGRQFSNSRSEMNVSTLELGDSALYLCACSGVQGAGEQYFGPGTRLTVT.